One and the same sample provided the 2 T cell receptor beta chains below, sequenced in a study of T-cell memory formation after mild COVID-19. TCRdb re-derived calls from the 5' RACE reads in MiXCR, one entry per CDR3 protein. The table includes roughly 600,000 distinct CDR3 sequences, roughly 18% detected once. Sequenced: PBMCs or a T cell subset sorted from them (not recorded which). Receptors were obtained from an adult woman who had mild COVID-19 (a few samples of this study predate the infection). Cell type and time point are not known.

This clonotype turned up a few times. The chain has TRBV7-9 and TRBJ2-3, with 9 bases that match TRBD2. The CDR3 covers 17 residues. With 4 bases clipped from V and 2 bases from J, the junction kept 10 bases outside the gene matches. The germline gives CDR1 SEHNR, CDR2 FQNEAQ (reference sequence). The CDR3, as DNA: TGTGCCAGCAGCTATCCCCTAGCGGGGACGCCCACAGATACGCAGTATTTT. Protein: CASSYPLAGTPTDTQYF.

This clonotype occurred a few times. CDR3 sequence reads: CASSLGARSSGANVLTF. As DNA, the CDR3 is TGTGCCAGCAGCTTAGGGGCCAGGTCCTCTGGGGCCAACGTCCTGACTTTC. The V call is TRBV7-9, the J call TRBJ2-6; the D is unclear. Germline loops: CDR1 SEHNR, CDR2 FQNEAQ (reference sequence). This CDR3 is 17 amino acids long. Trimming cost V 1 base and J 0 bases, with 10 bases left between them.